This TCR beta chain was recorded in a study of blood T cell repertoires in COVID-19 (dated by TCRdb to about 2020). About the investigation overall: Samples covering the acute and convalescent phases of COVID-19 were provided by collaborators in the United States, Italy and Spain. HLA class I and class II types, where available, came from metadata supplied by the sample provider rather than from assay-based typing. A de-identified subject ID, COVID-19 status, age in years and sex were almost always included in the sample metadata. Samples came from the ongoing ImmuneRACE study (first 160 participants) plus 1,254 subjects from 6 global collaborators. Deeply sampled blood TCRbeta repertoires from subjects exposed to, actively infected with, or recovered from COVID-19 were included in the dataset. The material from the prospective study consisted of cDNA or gDNA derived from T cells, B-cell-depleted T cells, or PBMCs. A freely available public database, intended as a resource for researchers studying the immune response to SARS-CoV-2, is where the repertoires were released.

At one collaborating source in Seattle, patients were enrolled during active infection and were followed longitudinally through the course of disease. Collaborating institutions collected whole blood in K2EDTA tubes following their own protocols. For TCRbeta analysis, collaborator samples were shipped as frozen whole blood, as isolated PBMCs, or as DNA extracted from either sample type. Overall results and qualifications from the work: Clinical and demographic metadata were provided uncurated, with the amount varying by source and participant.

TCRbeta CDR3 regions were amplified from genomic DNA using the immunoSEQ Assay, a bias-controlled multiplex PCR. On the study's bioinformatics: Within the assay, amplification of reference gene primers was used to estimate how many nucleated cells each sample contained. To quantify the absolute abundance of each unique TCRbeta CDR3 rearrangement, sequence reads were collapsed and filtered. For each sample, productive Simpson clonality was calculated by taking the square root of Simpson's diversity index across productive rearrangements. TCRdb obtained this table from immuneACCESS and retained in-frame rearrangements with V and J assigned. These tables miss some clones; where compared with another copy, unresolved V genes account for less than half of the shortfall, and the remainder is unexplained. From that table come the V and J calls and clone size; the DNA was used to work out D and trimming. In this sample the table shows 250,000 to 300,000 clones, more than 85% of which occur a single time. The ten largest account for approximately 2% of the sample.

As to this clone: The antigen this receptor binds is unknown. Within one base of it there is no much larger clone, and no base qualities were kept.

CDR1 MGHRA and CDR2 YSYEKL are derived from the germline V gene. V loses 0 bases, J loses 1 base, and the germline ends lie 7 bases apart. The CDR3 starts with the cysteine, ends with the phenylalanine, and has 15 residues. The CDR3 DNA has 45 bases and is translated from base 1. The source material was peripheral blood. The rearrangement joined TRBV4-1 to TRBJ1-5; the D gene remains uncertain. The TCR sequence derives from a woman in her twenties or thirties with COVID-19, enrolled during active disease. For the CDR3, the sequence is CASSQDRRSNQPQHF. In nucleotides, the sequence is TGCGCCAGCAGCCAAGACAGGAGGAGCAATCAGCCCCAGCATTTT.